This TCR beta chain was identified during a study of blood T cell repertoires in COVID-19. Study overall: In each case, the material was cDNA or gDNA derived from T cells, B-cell-depleted T cells, or PBMCs.

The V and J ends lost 5 bases and 8 bases, in that order; junction bases with no gene match: 6. Germline assignment: CDR1 MNHEY and CDR2 SMNVEV (reference sequence). The CDR3 covers 14 residues. Per the authors' pipeline: From reference gene primer amplification, estimates of nucleated cell counts were derived. Assay: immunoSEQ multiplex PCR; the TCRdb copy retains only in-frame clones and omits some. The V and J calls and clone size are taken from that table; D and trimming were inferred from the DNA. The sample has about 200,000 clones, 80% to 90% seen once; the top ten hold less than 11%. This TCR derives from an elderly woman with acute or convalescent COVID-19. What was sequenced was peripheral blood. The chain uses TRBV27 and TRBJ1-2; 12 bases map to TRBD1. DNA for the CDR3: TGTGCCAGCAGTGCGGGACAGGGGGCGGGGGGCTACACCTTC. Its translation is CASSAGQGAGGYTF.